The rows below give T cell receptor beta chains drawn from one sample of a study of beta chain features in type 1 diabetes. Method: immunoSEQ multiplex PCR; TCRdb's copy keeps in-frame clones and lacks some. The repertoire holds roughly 180,000 clones, with around 7.9% as singletons. Sample: central memory CD4+ T cells from blood. The origin of the receptors is a young man with type 1 diabetes. Each CDR3 is given with its conserved first and last residue. D genes are given only for firm matches. The listing skips clone size in some rows; elsewhere it reads once, few, many or a size class.

D: .; V: TRBV9; size: .; J: TRBJ1-1; DNA: TGTGCCAGCAGCGCTAGACAGAGCACTGAAGCTTTCTTT; CDR3: CASSARQSTEAFF
D: TRBD2; V: TRBV6-5; size: few; J: TRBJ2-5; DNA: TGTGCCAGCAGTTACAGGGAGGGGCAAGAGACCCAGTACTTC; CDR3: CASSYREGQETQYF
D: .; V: TRBV6-5; size: .; J: TRBJ2-5; DNA: TGTGCCAGCAGTGAGACGGGGTATCGTCAGACCCAGTACTTC; CDR3: CASSETGYRQTQYF
D: .; V: TRBV28; size: .; J: TRBJ2-5; DNA: TGTGCCAGCTCCTCAGGAGCAGGGCCAAGATATCGGACCCAGTACTTC; CDR3: CASSSGAGPRYRTQYF
D: TRBD2; V: TRBV9; size: .; J: TRBJ2-3; DNA: TGTGCCAGCAGCGTATACGGAGCGGGAGAACCAGATACGCAGTATTTT; CDR3: CASSVYGAGEPDTQYF
D: TRBD2; V: TRBV29-1; size: .; J: TRBJ2-7; DNA: TGCAGCGTTGATGGCGGGAGTGCCTACGAGCAGTACTTC; CDR3: CSVDGGSAYEQYF
D: .; V: TRBV19; size: .; J: TRBJ2-6; DNA: TGTGCCAGTTCCTCAGGCTCTGGGGCCAACGTCCTGACTTTC; CDR3: CASSSGSGANVLTF
D: TRBD2; V: TRBV7-2; size: few; J: TRBJ2-4; DNA: TGTGCCAGCAGCCTCGGGACTAGGGGTACCAAAAACATTCAGTACTTC; CDR3: CASSLGTRGTKNIQYF
D: .; V: TRBV7-9; size: few; J: TRBJ2-3; DNA: TGTGCCAGCAGCTTAAACGGACTGGTTAGCACAGATACGCAGTATTTT; CDR3: CASSLNGLVSTDTQYF
D: .; V: TRBV19; size: many; J: TRBJ2-3; DNA: TGTGCCAGTAGTCGCGGGACAGCAGATACGCAGTATTTT; CDR3: CASSRGTADTQYF
D: .; V: TRBV7-2; size: few; J: TRBJ1-6; DNA: TGTGCCAGCAGCTCGGGACTCCCGAATTCACCCCTCCACTTT; CDR3: CASSSGLPNSPLHF
D: .; V: TRBV7-2; size: .; J: TRBJ1-1; DNA: TGTGCCAGCAGCTCCCAGGGGCGGACTGAAGCTTTCTTT; CDR3: CASSSQGRTEAFF
D: TRBD2; V: TRBV7-2; size: .; J: TRBJ2-3; DNA: TGTGCCAGCAGCGCGTTAACTAGCGGGATTACTTATACGCAGTGGTATTTT; CDR3: CASSALTSGITYTQWYF
D: .; V: TRBV30; size: few; J: TRBJ1-5; DNA: TGTGCCTGGAGCCCCAACAGGTTACTCAGCAATCAGCCCCAGCATTTT; CDR3: CAWSPNRLLSNQPQHF
D: TRBD2; V: TRBV29-1; size: .; J: TRBJ2-3; DNA: TGCAGCGTTGCCGGTCTCGGGGGGAGATCAGATACGCAGTATTTT; CDR3: CSVAGLGGRSDTQYF
D: .; V: TRBV30; size: .; J: TRBJ1-6; DNA: TGTGCCTGGAGTCCCGCCCCCGGGGGATATAATTCACCCCTCCACTTT; CDR3: CAWSPAPGGYNSPLHF